Listed below are T cell receptor beta chains from one sample, sequenced in a study of OX40 agonist ivuxolimab in advanced cancers. TCRdb keeps only in-frame clones here, not all; method: immunoSEQ multiplex PCR. The sample shows 65,000 to 90,000 clones, 88% of them seen only once. The input for sequencing was CD4+ or CD8+ T cells sorted from blood, taken in a trial of the OX40 agonist ivuxolimab. These receptors were collected from an adult with an advanced solid tumor such as melanoma, head and neck, liver or kidney cancer. The conserved cysteine and the conserved F or W are not part of the CDR3 here.

CDR3aa: ASRGGAEAF
j_gene: TRBJ1-1
v_gene: TRBV6-5

CDR3aa: ASSSGTKETQY
j_gene: TRBJ2-5
v_gene: TRBV5-1

CDR3aa: ASGDSSGANVLT
j_gene: TRBJ2-6
v_gene: TRBV2

CDR3aa: ASSLLVYGYT
j_gene: TRBJ1-2
v_gene: TRBV7-9

CDR3aa: ASSFRDGELF
j_gene: TRBJ2-2
v_gene: TRBV11-3

CDR3aa: SVMKRGSYEQY
j_gene: TRBJ2-7
v_gene: TRBV29-1

CDR3aa: SVEEPGRVDIQY
j_gene: TRBJ2-4
v_gene: TRBV29-1

CDR3aa: ASSLVAPGELF
j_gene: TRBJ2-2
v_gene: TRBV7-8

CDR3aa: ASSLTGTQETQY
j_gene: TRBJ2-5
v_gene: TRBV28

CDR3aa: ASSPSTGMDTQY
j_gene: TRBJ2-3
v_gene: TRBV18

CDR3aa: ASSSDPGAVYEQY
j_gene: TRBJ2-7
v_gene: TRBV5-4

CDR3aa: ASSEGTVLYEQY
j_gene: TRBJ2-7
v_gene: TRBV6-1

CDR3aa: ASLTRTGGSDTQY
j_gene: TRBJ2-3
v_gene: TRBV6-5

CDR3aa: ASSSTPGRAYEQY
j_gene: TRBJ2-7
v_gene: TRBV5-1

CDR3aa: ASKMRGGIGGNEQY
j_gene: TRBJ2-7
v_gene: TRBV5-4

CDR3aa: ASSQAGTNGYT
j_gene: TRBJ1-2
v_gene: TRBV4-1

CDR3aa: ASSPGSNQPQH
j_gene: TRBJ1-5
v_gene: TRBV18

CDR3aa: ASSPYPQGTYEQY
j_gene: TRBJ2-7
v_gene: TRBV28

CDR3aa: ASSLGRGWETQY
j_gene: TRBJ2-5
v_gene: TRBV5-5

CDR3aa: ASSQTGSSGNTIY
j_gene: TRBJ1-3
v_gene: TRBV12-5

CDR3aa: ASSPEDRGEQY
j_gene: TRBJ2-7
v_gene: TRBV5-1

CDR3aa: ASNSGRVGEQF
j_gene: TRBJ2-1
v_gene: TRBV27

CDR3aa: ASRRPGQVGYEQY
j_gene: TRBJ2-7
v_gene: TRBV6-5

CDR3aa: AWSENTGELF
j_gene: TRBJ2-2
v_gene: TRBV30

CDR3aa: AISVAGLYTGELF
j_gene: TRBJ2-2
v_gene: TRBV10-3

CDR3aa: ASSHVGTAFSYEQY
j_gene: TRBJ2-7
v_gene: TRBV5-4

CDR3aa: ATSRGGVGETQY
j_gene: TRBJ2-5
v_gene: TRBV15

CDR3aa: SVSLWGPFTGELF
j_gene: TRBJ2-2
v_gene: TRBV29-1

CDR3aa: ATSRGQGAGELF
j_gene: TRBJ2-2
v_gene: TRBV15

CDR3aa: ASSPQPRNSGNTIY
j_gene: TRBJ1-3
v_gene: TRBV7-2

CDR3aa: ASRTGQGGEKLF
j_gene: TRBJ1-4
v_gene: TRBV2

CDR3aa: ASTTGQGAFSEQY
j_gene: TRBJ2-7
v_gene: TRBV6-1

CDR3aa: ASRELGPGRRTGELF
j_gene: TRBJ2-2
v_gene: TRBV27

CDR3aa: ASSSPRGRVVEKLF
j_gene: TRBJ1-4
v_gene: TRBV2

CDR3aa: ASSVGLAEETQY
j_gene: TRBJ2-5
v_gene: TRBV5-1

CDR3aa: AWQTDTQY
j_gene: TRBJ2-3
v_gene: TRBV30

CDR3aa: ASSPQGLNEQY
j_gene: TRBJ2-7
v_gene: TRBV18

CDR3aa: ASSEGPNSPLH
j_gene: TRBJ1-6
v_gene: TRBV6-1

CDR3aa: ASSYGGQGFTDTQY
j_gene: TRBJ2-3
v_gene: TRBV6-5

CDR3aa: ASSPGLAGKNEQF
j_gene: TRBJ2-1
v_gene: TRBV11-2